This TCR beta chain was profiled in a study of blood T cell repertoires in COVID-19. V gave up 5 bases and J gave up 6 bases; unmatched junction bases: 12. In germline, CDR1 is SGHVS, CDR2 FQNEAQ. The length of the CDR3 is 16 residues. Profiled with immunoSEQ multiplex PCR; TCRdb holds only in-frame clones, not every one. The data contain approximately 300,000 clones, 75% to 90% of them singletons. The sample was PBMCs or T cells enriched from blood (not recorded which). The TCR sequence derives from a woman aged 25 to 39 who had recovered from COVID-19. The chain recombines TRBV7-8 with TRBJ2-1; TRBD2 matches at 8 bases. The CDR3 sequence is CASSPPEGLDPNEQFF. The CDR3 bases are TGTGCCAGCAGCCCACCTGAGGGACTAGATCCCAATGAGCAGTTCTTC.